A single sample is the source of the 5 T cell receptor beta chains below, sequenced in a study of T cells expressing NK-cell markers. Reprocessing the 5' RACE reads, TCRdb reports a single entry for every CDR3 protein and omits DNA. In total, the table holds 350,000 to 450,000 distinct CDR3 sequences. Sequencing input: blood T cells: a sorted CD56 or NKG2C T cell subset, CD4+ or CD8+ T cells, or bulk PBMC T cells (not recorded which). The receptors come from a man aged 18-70 years in good health.

The CDR3 region is CASSQGAGGYNEQFF. V usage is TRBV14 and J usage is TRBJ2-1; there is no DNA to check the TCRdb D call of TRBD2. This CDR3 comprises 15 residues. The germline V gene has CDR1 SGHDN and CDR2 FVKESK.

The genes are TRBV2 and TRBJ2-7; TCRdb returns TRBD1, unconfirmable since there is no DNA. The germline V gene encodes CDR1 SNHLY and CDR2 FYNNEI. This CDR3 spans 14 amino acids. CDR3 protein: CASMRDRVSYEQYF.

The CDR3 reads CASSARQGSTEAFF. J is TRBJ1-1 and V is TRBV9; TCRdb names TRBD1, which stays unverified in the absence of DNA. This CDR3 comprises 14 residues. Germline V gives CDR1 SGDLS, CDR2 YYNGEE.

The J gene is TRBJ2-7, the V gene TRBV5-6; TCRdb lists TRBD1, though no DNA is available to test this call. The CDR3 runs to 14 residues. Germline-derived CDR1 and CDR2 are SGHDT and YYEEEE. This CDR3 is CASSLGPSLYEQYF.

The chain carries TRBV6-1 and TRBJ2-3; the D call from TCRdb, TRBD2, cannot be confirmed without DNA. Germline V gene lookup returns CDR1 MNHNS and CDR2 SASEGT. The CDR3 is made up of 15 amino acids. CDR3 amino acids: CASSPGTSGVGTQYF.